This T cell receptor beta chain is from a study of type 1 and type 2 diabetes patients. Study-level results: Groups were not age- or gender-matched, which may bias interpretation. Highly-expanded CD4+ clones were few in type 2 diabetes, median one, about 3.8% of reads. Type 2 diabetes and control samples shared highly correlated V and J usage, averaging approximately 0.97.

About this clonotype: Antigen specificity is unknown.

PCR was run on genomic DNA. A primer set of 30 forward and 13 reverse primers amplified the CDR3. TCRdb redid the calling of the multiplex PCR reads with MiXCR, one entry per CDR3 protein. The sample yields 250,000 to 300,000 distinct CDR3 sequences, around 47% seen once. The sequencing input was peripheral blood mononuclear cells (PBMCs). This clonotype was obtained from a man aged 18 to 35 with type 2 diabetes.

CDR3 DNA: TGTGCCAGTAGATCTGACAGTATCGAAAAAGAGACCCAGTACTTC. Translating it yields CASRSDSIEKETQYF. The chain combines TRBV19 with TRBJ2-7; a weak D match, TRBD1 (5 bases). The J call could be wrong; TRBJ2-5 is a better fit for the DNA end. The length of the CDR3 is 15 residues. Germline CDR1 LNHDA, CDR2 SQIVND (reference sequence).